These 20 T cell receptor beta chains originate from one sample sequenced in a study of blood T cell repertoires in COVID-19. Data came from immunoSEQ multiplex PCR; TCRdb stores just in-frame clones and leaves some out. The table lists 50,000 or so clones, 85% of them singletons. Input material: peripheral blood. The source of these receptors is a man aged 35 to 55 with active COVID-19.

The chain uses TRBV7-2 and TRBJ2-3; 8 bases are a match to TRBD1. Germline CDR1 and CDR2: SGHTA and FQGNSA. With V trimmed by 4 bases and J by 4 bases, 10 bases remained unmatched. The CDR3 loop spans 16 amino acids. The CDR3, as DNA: TGTGCCAGCAGCTCCCGGTCCTACAGGGGGTCAGATACGCAGTATTTT. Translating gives CASSSRSYRGSDTQYF.

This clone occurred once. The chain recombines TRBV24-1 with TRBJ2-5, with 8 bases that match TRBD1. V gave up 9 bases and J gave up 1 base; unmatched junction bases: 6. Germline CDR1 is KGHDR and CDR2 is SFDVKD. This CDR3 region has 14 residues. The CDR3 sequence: CATATGGFQETQYF. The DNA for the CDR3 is TGTGCCACCGCCACAGGGGGTTTCCAAGAGACCCAGTACTTC.

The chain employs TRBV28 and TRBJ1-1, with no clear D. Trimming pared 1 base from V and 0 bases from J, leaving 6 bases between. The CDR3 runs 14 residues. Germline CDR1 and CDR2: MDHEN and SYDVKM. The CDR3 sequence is CASSLYIMNTEAFF. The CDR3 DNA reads TGTGCCAGCAGTTTATACATAATGAACACTGAAGCTTTCTTT. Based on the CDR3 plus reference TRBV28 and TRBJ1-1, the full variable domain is DVKVTQSSRYLVKRTGEKVFLECVQDMDHENMFWYRQDPGLGLRLIYFSYDVKMKEKGDIPEGYSVSREKKERFSLILESASTNQTSMYLCASSLYIMNTEAFFGQGTRLTVV.

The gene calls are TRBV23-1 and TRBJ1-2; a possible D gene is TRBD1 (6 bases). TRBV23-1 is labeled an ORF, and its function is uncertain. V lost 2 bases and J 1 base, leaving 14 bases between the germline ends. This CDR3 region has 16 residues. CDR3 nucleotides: TGCGCCAGCAGTCAACGTTCAGGGGCCCTTAACTATGGCTACACCTTC. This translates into CASSQRSGALNYGYTF.

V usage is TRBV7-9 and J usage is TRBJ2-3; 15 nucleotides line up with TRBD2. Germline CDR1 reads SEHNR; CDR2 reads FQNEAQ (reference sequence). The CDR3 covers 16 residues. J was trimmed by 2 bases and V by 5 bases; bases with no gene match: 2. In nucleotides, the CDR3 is TGTGCCAGCAGCCGGACTAGCGGGAGGGCCACAGATACGCAGTATTTT. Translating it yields CASSRTSGRATDTQYF.

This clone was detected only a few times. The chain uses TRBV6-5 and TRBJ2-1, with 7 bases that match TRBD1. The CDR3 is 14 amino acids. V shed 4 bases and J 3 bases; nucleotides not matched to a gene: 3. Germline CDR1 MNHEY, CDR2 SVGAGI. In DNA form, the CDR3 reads TGTGCCAGCAGTTGGGGACAGTACTACAATGAGCAGTTCTTC. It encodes CASSWGQYYNEQFF.

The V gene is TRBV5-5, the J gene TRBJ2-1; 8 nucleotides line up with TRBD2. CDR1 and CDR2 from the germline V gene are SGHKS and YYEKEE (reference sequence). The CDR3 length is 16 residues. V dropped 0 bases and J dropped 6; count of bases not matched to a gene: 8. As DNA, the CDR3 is TGTGCCAGCAGCTTGGGTCCCAGCGGGAGAAGCAATGAGCAGTTCTTC. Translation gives CASSLGPSGRSNEQFF.

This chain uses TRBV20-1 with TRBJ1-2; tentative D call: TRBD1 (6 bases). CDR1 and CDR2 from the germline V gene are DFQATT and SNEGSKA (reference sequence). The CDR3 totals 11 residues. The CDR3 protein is CVRGTRVGYTF. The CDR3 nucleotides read TGCGTGCGGGGGACAAGGGTTGGCTACACCTTC.

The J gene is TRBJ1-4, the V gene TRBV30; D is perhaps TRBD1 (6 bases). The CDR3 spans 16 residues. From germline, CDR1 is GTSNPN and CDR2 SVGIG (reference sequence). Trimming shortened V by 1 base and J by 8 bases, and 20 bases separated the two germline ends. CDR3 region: CAWSGQRTVRTEKLFF. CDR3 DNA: TGTGCCTGGAGTGGACAGAGGACAGTGAGGACAGAAAAACTGTTTTTT.

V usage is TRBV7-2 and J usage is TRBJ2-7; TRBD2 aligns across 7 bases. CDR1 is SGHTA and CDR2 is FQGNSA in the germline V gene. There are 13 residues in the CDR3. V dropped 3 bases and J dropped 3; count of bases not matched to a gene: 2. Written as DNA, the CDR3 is TGTGCCAGCAGCTTCGCTAGCGGCTACGAGCAGTACTTC. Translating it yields CASSFASGYEQYF.

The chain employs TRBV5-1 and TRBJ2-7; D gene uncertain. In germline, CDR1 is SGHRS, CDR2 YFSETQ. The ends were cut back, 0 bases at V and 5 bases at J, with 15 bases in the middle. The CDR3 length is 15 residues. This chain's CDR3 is CASSLVAGKIDEQYF. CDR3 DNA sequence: TGCGCCAGCAGCTTGGTTGCAGGAAAAATCGACGAGCAGTACTTC. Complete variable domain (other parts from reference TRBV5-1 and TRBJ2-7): KAGVTQTPRYLIKTRGQQVTLSCSPISGHRSVSWYQQTPGQGLQFLFEYFSETQRNKGNFPGRFSGRQFSNSRSEMNVSTLELGDSALYLCASSLVAGKIDEQYFGPGTRLTVT.

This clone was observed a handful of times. The CDR3 DNA follows: TGTGCCAGCAGCTTAGACAGGGATCAGCAGTACTTC. Translating gives CASSLDRDQQYF. V is TRBV11-2 and J is TRBJ2-7; possible D gene TRBD1, 5 bases. Germline V gene data show CDR1 as SGHAT and CDR2 as FQNNGV. The length of the CDR3 is 12 residues. V gave up 0 bases and J gave up 8 bases, with 8 bases separating them.

CDR3 coding DNA: TGTGCCAGCAGTTTAGGGGTCCGGGGGGAGGTCGGTACGCAGTATTTT. Its translation is CASSLGVRGEVGTQYF. The chain joins TRBV27 to TRBJ2-3; 7 bases agree with TRBD2. J lost 8 bases, V lost 2 bases, and 13 bases had no gene match. The length of the CDR3 is 16 residues. Per the germline V gene, CDR1 is MNHEY and CDR2 is SMNVEV (reference sequence).

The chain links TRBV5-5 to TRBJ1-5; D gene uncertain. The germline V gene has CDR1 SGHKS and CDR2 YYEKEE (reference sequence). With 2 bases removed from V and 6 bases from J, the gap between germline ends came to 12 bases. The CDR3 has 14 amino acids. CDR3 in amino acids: CASSFSTSGQPQHF. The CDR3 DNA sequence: TGTGCCAGCAGCTTTTCAACGTCGGGTCAGCCCCAGCATTTT.

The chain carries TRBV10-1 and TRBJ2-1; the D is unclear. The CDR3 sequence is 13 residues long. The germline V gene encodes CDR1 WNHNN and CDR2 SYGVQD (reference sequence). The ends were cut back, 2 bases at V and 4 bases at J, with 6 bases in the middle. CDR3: CASSEKTYNEQFF. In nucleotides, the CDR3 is TGCGCCAGCAGTGAGAAGACTTACAATGAGCAGTTCTTC.

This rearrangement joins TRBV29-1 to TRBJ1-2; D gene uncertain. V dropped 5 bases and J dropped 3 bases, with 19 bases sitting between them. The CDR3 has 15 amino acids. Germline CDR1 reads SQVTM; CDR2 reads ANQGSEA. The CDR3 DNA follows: TGCAGCGTTATCCCTGTCGGGAGTGGGGACTATGGCTACACCTTC. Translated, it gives CSVIPVGSGDYGYTF.

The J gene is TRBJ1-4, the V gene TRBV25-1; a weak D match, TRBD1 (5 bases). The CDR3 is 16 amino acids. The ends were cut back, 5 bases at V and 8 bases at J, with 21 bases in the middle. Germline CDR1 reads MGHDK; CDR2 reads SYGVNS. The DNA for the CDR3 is TGTGCCAGCAGTCCCCCCGACAGTCCTGATGAGGAAAAACTGTTTTTT. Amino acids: CASSPPDSPDEEKLFF.

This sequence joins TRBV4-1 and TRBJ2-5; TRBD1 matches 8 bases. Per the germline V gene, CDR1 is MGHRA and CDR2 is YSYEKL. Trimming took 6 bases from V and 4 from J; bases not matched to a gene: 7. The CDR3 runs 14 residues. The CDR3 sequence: CASSLTGARETQYF. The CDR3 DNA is TGCGCCAGCAGTCTGACAGGGGCGAGAGAGACCCAGTACTTC.

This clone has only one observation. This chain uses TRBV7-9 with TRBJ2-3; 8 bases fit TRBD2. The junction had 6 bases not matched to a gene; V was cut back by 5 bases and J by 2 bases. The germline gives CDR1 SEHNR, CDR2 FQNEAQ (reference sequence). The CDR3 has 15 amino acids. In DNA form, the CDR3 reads TGTGCCAGCAGCGATAGCGGGGCTCACACAGATACGCAGTATTTT. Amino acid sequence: CASSDSGAHTDTQYF. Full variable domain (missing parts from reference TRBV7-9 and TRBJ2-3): DTGVSQNPRHKITKRGQNVTFRCDPISEHNRLYWYRQTLGQGPEFLTYFQNEAQLEKSRLLSDRFSAERPKGSFSTLEIQRTEQGDSAMYLCASSDSGAHTDTQYFGPGTRLTVL.

CDR3 sequence (DNA): TGTGCCAGCAGCTCGCTGGGTGGACTAGTGGGCAATGAGCAGTTCTTC. It specifies CASSSLGGLVGNEQFF. V and J are TRBV9 and TRBJ2-1; 7 bases are a match to TRBD2. V trimming: 4 bases; J trimming: 6 bases; junction bases outside the gene matches: 13. This CDR3 has 16 residues. CDR1 and CDR2 (germline): SGDLS, YYNGEE.